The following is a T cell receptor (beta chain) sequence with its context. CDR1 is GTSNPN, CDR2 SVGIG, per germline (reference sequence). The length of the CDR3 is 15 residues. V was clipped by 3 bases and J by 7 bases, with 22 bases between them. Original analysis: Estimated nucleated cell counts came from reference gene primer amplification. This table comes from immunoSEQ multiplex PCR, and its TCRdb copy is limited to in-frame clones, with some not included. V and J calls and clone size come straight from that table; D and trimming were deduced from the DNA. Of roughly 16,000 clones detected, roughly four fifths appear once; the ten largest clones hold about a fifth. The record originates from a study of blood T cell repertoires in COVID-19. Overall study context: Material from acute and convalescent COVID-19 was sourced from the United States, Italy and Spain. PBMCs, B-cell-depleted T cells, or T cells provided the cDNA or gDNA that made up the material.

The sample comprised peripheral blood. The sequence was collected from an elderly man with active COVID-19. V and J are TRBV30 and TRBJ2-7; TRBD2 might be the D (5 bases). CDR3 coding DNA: TGTGCCTGGAGATCCAGCGGCACAACCGTTACAGAGCAGTACTTC. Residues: CAWRSSGTTVTEQYF.